The TCR beta chain under discussion was sequenced for a study of beta chain features in type 1 diabetes (dated by TCRdb to 2017 to 2018). As for the study more broadly: Patients and healthy donors did not differ in mean age, gender distribution, total cell number or subset yield. A total of 85 million to 110 million sorted cells were examined across all samples, and RNA yield correlated strongly with the number of cells per subset. In the study, TCRB repertoires of sorted circulating CD4+ T cell subsets from recently diagnosed type 1 diabetes patients were compared with those of matched healthy donors. Naive and central memory subsets were obtained from all 30 or so donors, but regulatory and stem cell-like memory subsets were isolated from only 8 patients and roughly 8 healthy donors.

Comments on this clone: There is no known antigen for this receptor. No qualities accompany the bases; no much larger clone lies one base away.

Each donor gave one peripheral blood draw, roughly 110 mL on average, collected into heparinised tubes. Naive, central memory, regulatory and stem cell-like memory CD4+ T cells were sorted on a BD FACSAria II using a panel including CD45RO, CCR7, CD25, CD127, CD95 and CD27. A purity above 98% was achieved for all sorted populations. PBMCs were isolated immediately by Lymphoprep density gradient centrifugation and stained directly without culture. To minimize batch effects, samples were stained and sorted in pairs, one healthy donor with one patient per experiment. The paper as a whole reports these results and caveats: Only small numbers of individuals were included in the HLA sub-analyses, which left unresolved whether HLA type had any influence on TCRB rearrangement. PCR may preferentially amplify shorter templates, but because patient and control samples were amplified and corrected together, any resulting skew would affect both groups equally. Type 1 diabetes patients showed a moderate but significant shortening of TCRB CDR3 length in all four CD4+ subsets. At VDJ recombination sites, patients with type 1 diabetes made fewer insertions and deleted more nucleotides, a pattern implying thymic rearrangement abnormalities. Naive, central memory and regulatory TCRB repertoires appeared to be more alike among patients than among healthy donors. Sequencing cDNA rather than genomic DNA could over-represent highly expressing activated cells, although activation and CD3 levels did not differ between groups.

The High Capacity cDNA Reverse Transcription Kit was used to reverse transcribe all of the isolated RNA, meaning that expressed TCRB transcripts were what got sequenced. Naive, central memory and regulatory T cell samples underwent deep immunoSEQ sequencing, averaging roughly 3.3 million total reads per sample. After sorted cells were lysed in RLT buffer, RNA was extracted with DNase-treated RNeasy Micro or Mini kits, with the choice depending on cell number. To prevent cross-contamination, every cell subset was processed on its own, while patient and healthy donor samples were processed together. Using the immunoSEQ multiplex PCR, TCRB sequences were amplified from cDNA into 87-bp fragments spanning the CDR3 region. Sequencing of the amplicons was performed on the Illumina HiSeq platform. The paper's data handling went like this. PCR bias was corrected computationally using synthetic template baselines, and reads within Hamming distance 2 were collapsed, with unmergeable singletons discarded. Reads were aligned against IMGT so that V, D and J genes, CDR3 length and insertions or deletions at six rearrangement sites could be assigned. Within each subset, clonotype counts were normalized to the number of sorted cells before true diversity and Gini coefficients were calculated with the tcR R package. Repertoire sharing was quantified using the overlap coefficient calculated on TCRB nucleotide sequences. The immuneACCESS repertoire file appears here via TCRdb, limited to in-frame rearrangements. These files lack a portion of the clones; in checked studies, under half of the deficit traces to unresolved V genes, and the cause of the others is not known. The V and J calls and clone size are taken from that table; D and trimming were inferred from the DNA. This sample gives 130,000 to 150,000 clones in total; 6.9% of them show up just once. The ten top clones hold more than 1.1% of the sample.

This clonotype was obtained from a woman between 25 and 40 years old in good health. The sequenced material came from central memory CD4+ T cells from blood.

The CDR3 sequence is CASSTPGSSTSTDTQYF. The sequenced DNA is TGTGCCAGCTCAACCCCGGGGAGTAGCACAAGCACAGATACGCAGTATTTT. The rearranged chain carries TRBV25-1 and TRBJ2-3, and perhaps TRBD2 as D gene, on 5 matching bases. Per the germline V gene, MGHDK is the CDR1 and SYGVNS is the CDR2. Trimming at the junction amounts to 8 bases on V and 0 bases on J, and the germline ends lie 21 bases apart. The cysteine opens and the phenylalanine closes a CDR3 of 17 amino acids. CDR3 DNA only is kept here, 51 bases in frame from base 1.